The 31 T cell receptor beta chains given below trace back to one sample, sequenced in a study of blood T cell repertoires in COVID-19 (dated by TCRdb to about 2020). The protocol used for the library was the immunoSEQ multiplex PCR assay. This immuneACCESS table, as held by TCRdb, lists in-frame sequences with V and J called but not all clones. Of the missing ones, under half trace to an unresolved V gene in checked studies; the others have no known cause. The sample records a few hundred thousand clones, roughly 89% of which are singletons. The ten largest clones add up to around 2.1% of the sample. The sample was peripheral blood. The receptors were gathered from a man aged 50 to 59 with acute or convalescent COVID-19.

The rearrangement uses TRBV21-1 and TRBJ2-6; the DNA was not used to check the table's D call, TRBD1. TRBV21-1 is shown as a pseudogene. This CDR3 spans 19 amino acids. The CDR3 nucleotides read TGTGCCAGCAGCCTCAAATCTGGGGACACCTACTCTGGGGCCAACGTCCTGACTTTC. Its translation is CASSLKSGDTYSGANVLTF.

This chain links TRBV10-3 with TRBJ1-1; no clear D gene. Trimming cost V 0 bases and J 3 bases, with 8 bases left between them. The germline gives CDR1 ENHRY, CDR2 SYGVKD. This CDR3 region has 14 residues. The CDR3 loop reads CAISESEDYTEAFF. In DNA form, the CDR3 reads TGTGCCATCAGTGAGTCGGAGGACTACACTGAAGCTTTCTTT.

V is TRBV23-1 and J is TRBJ2-7; D is unclear. TRBV23-1 is placed among ORFs of uncertain function. Trimming cost V 0 bases and J 7 bases, with 10 bases left between them. The CDR3 runs 13 residues. The CDR3: CASSQSRGGEQYF. The DNA for the CDR3 is TGCGCCAGCAGTCAATCTCGCGGTGGGGAGCAGTACTTC.

The chain recombines TRBV30 with TRBJ1-1; D uncertain. Germline loops: CDR1 GTSNPN, CDR2 SVGIG (reference sequence). The CDR3 has 13 amino acids. V gave up 5 bases and J gave up 1 base, with 11 bases separating them. CDR3 residues: CAWGILRNTEAFF. Here the CDR3 DNA reads TGTGCCTGGGGAATTCTGAGGAACACTGAAGCTTTCTTT.

This clone was picked up a small number of times. The chain recombines TRBV6-1 with TRBJ2-3; D not resolved. The CDR3 is 15 amino acids. Trimming stripped 2 bases from V and 2 bases from J, with 11 bases between. Germline V lookup: CDR1 MNHNS, CDR2 SASEGT. The CDR3 DNA sequence: TGTGCCAGCAGTGAAAAAGACACCCTCACAGATACGCAGTATTTT. Translated: CASSEKDTLTDTQYF.

The V call is TRBV30, the J call TRBJ2-1; a weak D match, TRBD1 (6 bases). Per the germline V gene, CDR1 is GTSNPN and CDR2 is SVGIG (reference sequence). Deletions cut 0 bases from V and 7 bases from J, with 10 bases between. The CDR3 length is 13 residues. CDR3: CAWSVGARNEQFF. CDR3 DNA: TGTGCCTGGAGTGTGGGGGCCCGGAATGAGCAGTTCTTC.

This chain joins TRBV21-1 and TRBJ1-1; the table's D gene call, TRBD1, was not cross checked with the DNA. TRBV21-1 is tagged as a pseudogene. The CDR3 sequence is 15 residues long. The CDR3 region has the DNA TGTGCCAGCAGCAAAGGCCCAGTCGTCTACACTGAAGCTTTCTTT. Encoded protein: CASSKGPVVYTEAFF.

This rearrangement joins TRBV11-3 to TRBJ2-1, with TRBD1 matching 10 bases. The CDR3 is 14 residues long. From germline, CDR1 is SGHNT and CDR2 YENEEA. With V trimmed by 7 bases and J by 7 bases, 7 bases remained unmatched. The CDR3 reads CASTKGQGKNEQFF. CDR3 DNA sequence: TGTGCCAGCACCAAGGGACAGGGGAAGAATGAGCAGTTCTTC. The complete variable domain, with remaining parts taken from reference TRBV11-3 and TRBJ2-1, reads EAGVVQSPRYKIIEKKQPVAFWCNPISGHNTLYWYLQNLGQGPELLIRYENEEAVDDSQLPKDRFSAERLKGVDSTLKIQPAELGDSAVYLCASTKGQGKNEQFFGPGTRLTVL.

V usage is TRBV11-2 and J usage is TRBJ2-3; TRBD2 matches at 8 bases. CDR1 and CDR2 from the germline V gene are SGHAT and FQNNGV. After removal of 2 bases from V and 2 bases from J, the junction contained 6 bases not matched to a gene. The CDR3 consists of 16 residues. This CDR3 reads CASSLRAGGLTDTQYF. DNA of the CDR3: TGTGCCAGCAGCTTAAGGGCGGGGGGCCTCACAGATACGCAGTATTTT.

The chain employs TRBV6-5 and TRBJ1-1; no definite D call. The ends were cut back, 5 bases at V and 3 bases at J, with 7 bases in the middle. The germline V gene has CDR1 MNHEY and CDR2 SVGAGI. This CDR3 has 12 amino acids. The CDR3: CASSPRYTEAFF. The CDR3 DNA reads as TGTGCCAGCAGTCCCCGTTACACTGAAGCTTTCTTT.

The V and J genes are TRBV5-1 and TRBJ2-3, with 11 bases lining up with TRBD1. Germline V lookup: CDR1 SGHRS, CDR2 YFSETQ. V was pared by 4 bases and J by 5 bases, with 3 bases of the junction left unmatched. The CDR3 covers 14 residues. The CDR3, as DNA: TGCGCCAGCAGCCCAGGGACAGGGGGAGATACGCAGTATTTT. This gives the protein CASSPGTGGDTQYF.

The chain has TRBV12-3 or TRBV12-4 and TRBJ2-7; D is uncertain. This CDR3 contains 12 residues. Deletions cut 2 bases from V and 5 bases from J, with 7 bases between. CDR3 nucleotide sequence: TGTGCCAGCAGTTTACCCCGGGACGAGCAGTACTTC. It is translated as CASSLPRDEQYF.

The rearrangement uses TRBV18 and TRBJ1-1; D is possibly TRBD1 (5 bases). CDR3 size: 13 residues. The germline V gene has CDR1 KGHSH and CDR2 LQKENI. The V gene lost 0 bases and the J gene lost 7 bases, with 9 bases spanning the gap. The CDR3 DNA sequence: TGTGCCAGCTCACCACCCCCAGGGTTTGAAGCTTTCTTT. It yields the protein CASSPPPGFEAFF.

The chain couples TRBV19 to TRBJ1-2, with D perhaps TRBD1 (5 bases). Germline V CDR1 and CDR2: LNHDA, SQIVND (reference sequence). The CDR3 contains 12 residues. V lost 7 bases, J lost 8 bases, and 14 bases lay in between. The CDR3 DNA follows: TGTGCCAGTACGGGGGGAGCCCTGGGCTACACCTTC. Its protein is CASTGGALGYTF.

The V call is TRBV5-1, the J call TRBJ1-6; D not resolved. The CDR3 sequence is 15 residues long. The V end was cut by 0 bases, the J end by 6 bases, with 10 bases between. Germline lookup yields CDR1 SGHRS and CDR2 YFSETQ. The CDR3 DNA is TGCGCCAGCAGCTTGGCGGAGGGAATTAATTCACCCCTCCACTTT. Its translation is CASSLAEGINSPLHF.

This chain joins TRBV7-3 and TRBJ2-2; no firm D call. Germline assignment: CDR1 SGHTA and CDR2 FQGTGA. V was pared by 2 bases and J by 4 bases, with 2 bases between. The CDR3 loop spans 12 amino acids. CDR3 region: CASSLLTGELFF. The CDR3 DNA reads TGTGCCAGCAGCTTACTCACCGGGGAGCTGTTTTTT.

The chain uses TRBV6-5 and TRBJ1-1; possible D gene TRBD1, 5 bases. With 2 bases removed from V and 2 bases from J, the gap between germline ends came to 12 bases. Germline CDR1 MNHEY, CDR2 SVGAGI. The CDR3 is made up of 15 amino acids. The CDR3 bases are TGTGCCAGCAGTTACGACAGCAGGCTTAACACTGAAGCTTTCTTT. Amino acid sequence: CASSYDSRLNTEAFF.

This rearrangement joins TRBV5-5 to TRBJ2-1, with TRBD1 matching 7 bases. CDR1 is SGHKS and CDR2 is YYEKEE in the germline V gene (reference sequence). This CDR3 is built from 14 residues. V trimming: 1 base; J trimming: 8 bases; junction bases outside the gene matches: 6. The DNA of the CDR3 is TGTGCCAGCAGCTTGTTACAGGGGTTCGATGAGCAGTTCTTC. Translation: CASSLLQGFDEQFF.

This chain links TRBV27 with TRBJ1-1; perhaps TRBD1 as D (5 bases). V lost 4 bases, J lost 3 bases, and 9 bases lay in between. The CDR3 length is 13 residues. Per germline, CDR1 MNHEY and CDR2 SMNVEV (reference sequence). CDR3 region: CASSSDRYTEAFF. The DNA of the CDR3 is TGTGCCAGCAGTTCAGACAGATACACTGAAGCTTTCTTT.

This sequence joins TRBV29-1 and TRBJ2-1; 8 bases align to TRBD1. The V gene's germline CDR1 is SQVTM and CDR2 ANQGSEA. The CDR3 is made up of 13 amino acids. Trimming removed 5 bases from V and 5 bases from J; junction bases left unmatched: 5. The CDR3 protein is CSVSRTGNNEQFF. The CDR3 DNA reads as TGCAGCGTTTCAAGGACAGGGAACAATGAGCAGTTCTTC.

The chain has TRBV7-2 and TRBJ2-2, with TRBD1 matching 9 bases. The junction had 9 bases not matched to a gene; V was cut back by 10 bases and J by 3 bases. Germline loops: CDR1 SGHTA, CDR2 FQGNSA. This CDR3 has 15 amino acids. CDR3 DNA: TGTGCCATCACTATGAGGACAGGGGACACCGGGGAGCTGTTTTTT. Its translation is CAITMRTGDTGELFF.

V is TRBV4-1 and J is TRBJ1-2; maybe TRBD1 (5 bases). Germline values: CDR1 MGHRA, CDR2 YSYEKL. The CDR3 has 15 residues. Trimming took off 1 base at V and 6 bases at J, with 15 bases between the two ends. In DNA, the CDR3 is TGCGCCAGCAGCCAAGCAGGGTTAGGGATCAATGGCTACACCTTC. Translation: CASSQAGLGINGYTF.

The V and J genes are TRBV7-6 and TRBJ2-3; TRBD2 matches at 13 bases. Trimming removed 5 bases from V and 2 bases from J; junction bases left unmatched: 7. The CDR3 is 17 residues long. Germline V CDR1 and CDR2: SGHVS, FNYEAQ. The CDR3 sequence is CASSPAGTSGATDTQYF. The CDR3 coding sequence is TGTGCCAGCAGCCCAGCCGGGACTAGCGGGGCCACAGATACGCAGTATTTT.

This clone was seen more than once but under ten times. The chain couples TRBV5-6 to TRBJ1-1; D is unresolved. Per the germline V gene, CDR1 is SGHDT and CDR2 is YYEEEE. The CDR3 sequence is 12 residues long. V lost 1 base and J 5 bases, leaving 6 bases between the germline ends. The CDR3 sequence is CASSLTGTEAFF. CDR3 bases: TGTGCCAGCAGCTTGACGGGGACTGAAGCTTTCTTT.

The J gene is TRBJ1-4, the V gene TRBV2; D perhaps matches TRBD1 (5 bases). CDR1 is SNHLY and CDR2 is FYNNEI in the germline V gene. The CDR3 extends over 16 amino acids. V lost 6 bases and J 8 bases, leaving 22 bases between the germline ends. CDR3 in DNA: TGTGCCAGCAGCCAATGGGACTTCACGGTACCCGAAAAACTGTTTTTT. It specifies CASSQWDFTVPEKLFF.

This clone was found once. The CDR3 region is CASTPLPGAGEKLFF. DNA for the CDR3: TGTGCCAGTACCCCCCTACCGGGAGCAGGTGAAAAACTGTTTTTT. The chain carries TRBV19 and TRBJ1-4; no clear D gene. Trimming left V 7 bases short and J 7 bases short, with 19 bases between. Germline V gene sequence: CDR1 LNHDA, CDR2 SQIVND (reference sequence). There are 15 residues in the CDR3.

The chain recombines TRBV21-1 with TRBJ2-1; TRBD1, the table's D call, was not compared with the DNA. TRBV21-1 is termed a pseudogene. The CDR3 is 20 residues long. The CDR3 DNA sequence: TGTGCCAGCAGCAAAGACGGATTTGGGACAGGGGGCGCTATGGGCTATGAGCAGTTCTTC. The encoded protein is CASSKDGFGTGGAMGYEQFF.

This chain uses TRBV2 with TRBJ1-2; D unresolved. The germline V gene encodes CDR1 SNHLY and CDR2 FYNNEI. Trimming took off 5 bases at V and 4 bases at J, with 8 bases between the two ends. The CDR3 runs to 12 residues. DNA of the CDR3: TGTGCCAGCAGTCTAGATCCCTATGGCTACACCTTC. It is translated as CASSLDPYGYTF.

This chain joins TRBV27 and TRBJ2-7, with 9 bases lining up with TRBD1. V shed 3 bases and J 6 bases; nucleotides not matched to a gene: 15. CDR1 MNHEY and CDR2 SMNVEV come from the germline V gene (reference sequence). The CDR3 runs 17 residues. CDR3 nucleotide sequence: TGTGCCAGCAGTTTGTTGCCGCCGGGACAGGGAAAAGGCGAGCAGTACTTC. The encoded protein is CASSLLPPGQGKGEQYF.

This clone was observed a single time. Different DNA sequences within this sample yield the same CDR3. Here the CDR3 DNA reads TGTGCCAGCAGCCCCTCGCGGGGGGTATACAATGAGCAGTTCTTC. Translated, it gives CASSPSRGVYNEQFF. The chain combines TRBV11-2 with TRBJ2-1, with TRBD2 matching 8 bases. The CDR3 runs 15 residues. Germline CDR1 SGHAT, CDR2 FQNNGV. V shed 5 bases and J 4 bases; nucleotides not matched to a gene: 7.

Concerning this clone itself: One end of the junction fails to match germline, which may point to a read error. The chain carries TRBV6-5 and TRBJ2-2, with 12 positions matching TRBD1. This CDR3 comprises 14 residues. The germline CDR1 and CDR2 sequences are MNHEY and SVGAGI. The CDR3 is CASRSGTGGGQLFF. The CDR3, as DNA: TGTGCCAGCAGATCCGGGACAGGGGGCGGGCAGCTGTTTTTT.